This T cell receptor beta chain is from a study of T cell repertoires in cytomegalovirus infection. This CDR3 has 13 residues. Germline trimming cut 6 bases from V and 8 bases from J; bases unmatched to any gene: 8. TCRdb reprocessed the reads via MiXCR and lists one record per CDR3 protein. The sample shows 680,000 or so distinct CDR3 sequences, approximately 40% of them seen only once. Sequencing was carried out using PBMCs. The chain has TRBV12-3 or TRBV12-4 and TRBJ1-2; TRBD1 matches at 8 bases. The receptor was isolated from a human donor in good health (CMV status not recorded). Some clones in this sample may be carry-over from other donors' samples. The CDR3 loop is CASSLLTGDGYTF. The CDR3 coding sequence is TGTGCCAGCAGCTTATTGACAGGGGACGGCTACACCTTC.